Included here is one T cell receptor beta chain sequence, with context. Its antigen is still unknown. Base quality data are lacking; no much larger clone is found one base away. Spanning cysteine to phenylalanine, the CDR3 consists of 14 amino acids. CDR3 DNA is the only sequence kept; it has 42 bases, read in frame from the first base. For CDR1 and CDR2, the germline V gene (reference sequence) lists MNHEY and SMNVEV. The junction carries 8 bases between V and J, which are trimmed by 7 bases and 1 base respectively. The sample comes from a study of control samples from healthy donors and cancer patients (TCRdb year 2020). The library was generated by the immunoSEQ multiplex PCR assay. In TCRdb, the immuneACCESS table is reduced to in-frame sequences with V and J assigned. These tables do not hold every clone; where another copy was compared, an unresolved V gene accounts for under half, and the others remain unexplained. For this sample there are 100,000 to 150,000 clones; roughly 86% appear just once. In total, the top ten clones hold approximately 7.5% of the sample.

The material sequenced was PBMCs. The source of this sequence is a man in his forties or fifties with head and neck cancer. This chain is built from TRBV27 and TRBJ2-6; the D gene identity is not certain. Here the CDR3 is given as CASTSWSGANVLTF. The DNA reads as follows: TGTGCCAGCACCTCCTGGTCTGGGGCCAACGTCCTGACTTTC.